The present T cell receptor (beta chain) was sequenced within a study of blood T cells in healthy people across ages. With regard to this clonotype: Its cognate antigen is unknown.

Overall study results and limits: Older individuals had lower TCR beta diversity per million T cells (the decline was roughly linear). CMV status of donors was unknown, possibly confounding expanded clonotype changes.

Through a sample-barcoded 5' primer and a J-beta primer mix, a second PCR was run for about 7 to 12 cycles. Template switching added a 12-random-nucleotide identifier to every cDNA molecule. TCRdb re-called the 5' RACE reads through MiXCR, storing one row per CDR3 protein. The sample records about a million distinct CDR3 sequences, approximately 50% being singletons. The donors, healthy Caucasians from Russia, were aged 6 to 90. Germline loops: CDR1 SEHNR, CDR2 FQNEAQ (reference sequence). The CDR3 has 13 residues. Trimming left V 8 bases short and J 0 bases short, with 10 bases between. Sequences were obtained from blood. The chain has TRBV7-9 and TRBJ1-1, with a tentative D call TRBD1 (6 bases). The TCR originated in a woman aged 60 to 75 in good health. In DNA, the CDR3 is TGTGCCAGCCGAGGACAGCTGAACACTGAAGCTTTCTTT. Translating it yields CASRGQLNTEAFF.